The source of this T cell receptor beta chain is a study of blood T cells in healthy people across ages. Sample-barcoded 5' priming and a J-beta primer mix drove a second PCR of roughly 7 to 11 cycles. TCRdb re-called the 5' RACE reads through MiXCR, storing one row per CDR3 protein. The top ten hold approximately 3.6% of the sample, which has more than 450,000 distinct CDR3 sequences, around 27% seen once. The sample also formed part of further work on T cells of mothers and their children.

The material sequenced was blood. The receptor was derived from a boy aged 2 to 9 in good health.

CDR3 sequence reads: CSVTVTMNTEAFF. The CDR3 region has the DNA TGCAGCGTTACCGTAACCATGAACACTGAAGCTTTCTTT. This chain connects TRBV29-1 to TRBJ1-1; D not resolved. The CDR3 has 13 amino acids. CDR1 SQVTM and CDR2 ANQGSEA come from the germline V gene. Between the trimmed V and J ends, which lost 5 bases and 0 bases, there was a span of 10 bases.